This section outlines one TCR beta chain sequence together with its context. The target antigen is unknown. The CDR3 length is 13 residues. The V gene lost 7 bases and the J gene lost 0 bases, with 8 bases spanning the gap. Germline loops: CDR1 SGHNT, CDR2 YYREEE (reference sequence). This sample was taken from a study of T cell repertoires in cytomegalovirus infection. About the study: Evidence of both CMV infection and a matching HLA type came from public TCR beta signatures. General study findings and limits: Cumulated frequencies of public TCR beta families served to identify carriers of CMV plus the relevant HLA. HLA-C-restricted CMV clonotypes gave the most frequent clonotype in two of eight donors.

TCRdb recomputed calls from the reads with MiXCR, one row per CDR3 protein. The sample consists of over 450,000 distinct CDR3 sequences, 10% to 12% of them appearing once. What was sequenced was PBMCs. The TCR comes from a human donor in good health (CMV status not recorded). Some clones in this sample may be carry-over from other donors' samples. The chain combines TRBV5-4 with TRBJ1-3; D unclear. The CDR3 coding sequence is TGTGCCAGCGAGGACCGCTCTGGAAACACCATATATTTT. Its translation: CASEDRSGNTIYF.